The entry below gives a single T cell receptor beta chain sequence along with its context. This clonotype has a count of ten or more. The clone's antigen remains unknown. Base quality data are lacking; no much larger clone is found one base away. The data originate from a study of T-cell memory formation after mild COVID-19 (dated by TCRdb to 2020 to 2023). Background for the entire study: TCR sequence clusters from the two donors were largely donor specific. Longitudinal TCRalpha and TCRbeta repertoire sequencing tracked T-cell clones expanding and contracting after mild COVID-19 in two donors. Two young, previously healthy adult volunteers made up the cohort, one male and one female. General conclusions and limits of the study: Some responding clones were detected in pre-infection memory, suggesting pre-existing cross-reactive memory T cells joined the SARS-CoV-2 response. The study included only a couple of mild cases, and larger cohorts that include severe cases with pre-infection samples were judged to be necessary. Whether the second-wave clones peaking on day 37 were SARS-CoV-2 specific was not confirmed. Clones contracting from day 15 to 85 had balanced CD4/CD8 phenotypes, while a second wave expanding from day 15 to 37 was biased towards CD4+. Contracting CD4+ clones were found mainly in CM and EM memory subsets, while CD8+ clones were enriched in EMRA.

PBMCs were isolated by Ficoll-Paque density gradient centrifugation. From its cysteine to its phenylalanine, the CDR3 spans 15 amino acids. The only DNA kept is the CDR3, 45 bases in frame from the first base. Based on the germline V gene, the CDR1 and CDR2 sequences are MNHEY and SVGAGI. The germline ends are 14 bases apart after V is trimmed by 3 bases and J by 5 bases. Instrument on record: Illumina NovaSeq 6000. Using 5'RACE with constant-segment primers, TCRalpha and TCRbeta cDNA libraries were constructed, with sample barcodes and unique molecular identifiers added in the process. RNA was extracted from every sample with Trizol reagent. Libraries were amplified in two PCR steps, with a second sample barcode and Illumina TruSeq adapters added in the second step. Sequencing of libraries was performed on an Illumina NovaSeq with 2 x 150 bp paired-end reads. The authors' pipeline ran thus. Reads were demultiplexed and collapsed into UMI-guided consensus sequences with migec v1.2.7. Using mixcr v2.1.11, UMI consensuses were aligned to TRA and TRB V and J templates and then assembled into clonotypes. A clonotype was counted as expanded or contracted only when both edgeR and NoisET called the clonotype significant, with the noise models trained on biological replicates. For edgeR calls, the cutoffs were a false discovery rate-adjusted p below 0.01 and a log2 fold-change threshold of 1. As an exploratory analysis of dynamics, max-normalized trajectories of the 1000 most abundant clonotypes were examined by PCA with hierarchical clustering. Separately sequenced CD4+ and CD8+ repertoires were used to assign the CD4 or CD8 phenotype of responding clones. The public reads were reprocessed in TCRdb via fastp at Q25 and MiXCR, keeping in-frame beta chains. Duplicate CDR3 protein sequences are folded into a single record with the most common DNA and genes. The V and J calls and clone size come from TCRdb's table, not from the authors' own analysis. This sample is represented by around 500,000 distinct CDR3 sequences; roughly 20% of them were singletons. The ten most abundant clones make up over 9% of the sample.

This receptor was taken from an adult woman who had mild COVID-19 (a few samples of this study predate the infection). The sample titles of this study are shuffled in the database, so cell type and time point are left out; the donor was told from shared clones. Sequences were obtained from PBMCs or a T cell subset sorted from them (not recorded which). This sequence uses TRBV6-5 and TRBJ2-1; the D gene lacks a confident call. CDR3 region: CASSYLMGRNNEQFF. The DNA is as follows: TGTGCCAGCAGTTATCTAATGGGCAGGAACAATGAGCAGTTCTTC.